Listed below are T cell receptor beta chains from one sample, sequenced in a study of T cell responses to AZD1222 COVID-19 vaccine. Method: immunoSEQ multiplex PCR; TCRdb's copy keeps in-frame clones and lacks some. The sample contains under 110,000 clones, 70% to 90% of which appear only once. The source material was peripheral blood, sampled on day 0 of AZD1222 vaccination. These receptors were collected from an adult in good health. Each CDR3 is given with its conserved first and last residue. The D gene is left open where the match is weak. Not every row has a clone size; where given, it reads once, few, many or a size class.

j_gene	v_gene	d_gene	abundance	CDR3aa	CDR3nt
TRBJ2-3	TRBV2	.	.	CALRERGGTDTQYF	TGTGCCCTGCGGGAGAGGGGGGGGACAGATACGCAGTATTTT
TRBJ2-1	TRBV12-5	.	.	CASGLGPNEQFF	TGTGCTAGTGGTTTGGGTCCTAATGAGCAGTTCTTC
TRBJ2-5	TRBV15	.	.	CATSRDFRETQYF	TGTGCCACCAGCAGAGACTTCAGGGAGACCCAGTACTTC
TRBJ2-1	TRBV7-2	TRBD2	few	CASSATRTSGEEQFF	TGTGCCAGCAGTGCAACTCGGACTAGCGGCGAAGAACAGTTCTTC
TRBJ2-7	TRBV11-3	.	.	CASSLQEGEQYF	TGTGCCAGCAGCTTACAGGAGGGCGAGCAGTACTTC
TRBJ2-7	TRBV6-6	.	.	CASSYSSRGLIGEQYF	TGTGCCAGCAGTTACTCGAGTAGGGGACTTATCGGCGAGCAGTACTTC
TRBJ2-5	TRBV2	.	.	CASSEEGGQTQYF	TGTGCCAGCAGTGAAGAGGGCGGCCAGACCCAGTACTTC
TRBJ1-5	TRBV7-2	.	.	CASSLGGQAAQPQHF	TGTGCCAGCAGCTTGGGCGGTCAGGCGGCTCAGCCCCAGCATTTT
TRBJ1-6	TRBV6-5	.	.	CASSPGTVDSPLHF	TGTGCCAGCAGCCCAGGGACCGTAGATTCACCCCTCCACTTT
TRBJ1-1	TRBV28	.	.	CASRGTEAFF	TGTGCCAGCAGGGGCACTGAAGCTTTCTTT
TRBJ1-1	TRBV27	.	few	CASSGFASAFF	TGTGCCAGCAGTGGATTTGCGTCAGCTTTCTTT
TRBJ2-3	TRBV9	.	.	CASSAGGSDFVDTQYF	TGTGCCAGCAGCGCCGGCGGCAGCGACTTTGTTGATACGCAGTATTTT
TRBJ2-5	TRBV10-2	TRBD2	.	CASIKTSGSLYQETQYF	TGCGCCAGCATTAAGACTAGCGGGAGCCTGTACCAAGAGACCCAGTACTTC
TRBJ1-1	TRBV9	TRBD1	.	CASSVEPGQGAEAFF	TGTGCCAGCAGCGTAGAACCTGGACAGGGGGCTGAAGCTTTCTTT
TRBJ2-7	TRBV12-3/TRBV12-4	.	.	CASSERDTNEQYF	TGTGCCAGCAGCGAACGGGACACGAACGAGCAGTACTTC
TRBJ2-7	TRBV9	TRBD2	few	CASSVASGSYEQYF	TGTGCCAGCAGCGTAGCTAGCGGGAGCTACGAGCAGTACTTC
TRBJ1-2	TRBV10-2	.	.	CASSEAGAIYGYTF	TGCGCCAGCAGTGAAGCAGGGGCGATCTATGGCTACACCTTC
TRBJ2-7	TRBV28	.	.	CASSPSGLSSYEQYF	TGTGCCAGCAGTCCTTCGGGTCTAAGCTCCTACGAGCAGTACTTC
TRBJ2-7	TRBV23-1	TRBD2	.	CASSQSWRVRTSGRTYEQYF	TGCGCCAGCAGTCAATCGTGGAGGGTACGGACTAGCGGGAGGACCTACGAGCAGTACTTC
TRBJ2-1	TRBV30	.	.	CAWSADYQRGEQFF	TGTGCCTGGAGTGCGGACTACCAAAGGGGTGAGCAGTTCTTC
TRBJ2-7	TRBV4-2	TRBD2	.	CASSQDAGESREQYF	TGTGCCAGCAGCCAAGACGCGGGAGAAAGCCGCGAGCAGTACTTC
TRBJ1-1	TRBV19	.	.	CASTIGGGTEAFF	TGTGCCAGTACCATTGGGGGGGGCACTGAAGCTTTCTTT
TRBJ2-3	TRBV3-1/TRBV3-2	.	.	CASSSEQTLADTQYF	TGTGCCAGCAGCTCGGAACAGACCCTTGCGGATACGCAGTATTTT
TRBJ1-5	TRBV12-3/TRBV12-4	TRBD1	.	CASSWDSNQPQHF	TGTGCCAGCAGTTGGGACAGTAATCAGCCCCAGCATTTT
TRBJ2-7	TRBV25-1	.	.	CASRSSGSYEQYF	TGTGCCAGCAGAAGTAGCGGCTCCTACGAGCAGTACTTC
TRBJ2-3	TRBV9	.	.	CASSVVELADTDTQYF	TGTGCCAGCAGCGTAGTGGAGTTAGCGGACACAGATACGCAGTATTTT
TRBJ2-7	TRBV5-4	.	.	CASSPPGGLGYEQYF	TGTGCCAGCAGCCCTCCCGGGGGACTCGGTTACGAGCAGTACTTC
TRBJ1-6	TRBV27	TRBD1	.	CASRTNTGGLYNSPLHF	TGTGCCAGCAGGACAAATACAGGGGGACTTTATAATTCACCCCTCCACTTT
TRBJ1-2	TRBV4-2	.	.	CASSPGAEYDGYTF	TGTGCCAGCAGCCCAGGGGCCGAGTACGATGGCTACACCTTC
TRBJ2-7	TRBV13	TRBD1	few	CASSIRNRHGTGLYEQYF	TGTGCCAGCAGCATACGGAACAGACACGGGACAGGGCTCTACGAGCAGTACTTC
TRBJ1-2	TRBV4-3	TRBD1	.	CASSLGTEANYGYTF	TGCGCCAGCAGCCTCGGGACAGAAGCTAACTATGGCTACACCTTC
TRBJ2-3	TRBV7-9	.	.	CASSPPGSSDTQYF	TGTGCCAGCAGTCCCCCCGGGAGTTCAGATACGCAGTATTTT
TRBJ1-5	TRBV28	.	.	CASSLKITARQPQHF	TGTGCCAGCAGTTTAAAAATAACGGCTAGACAACCCCAGCATTTT
TRBJ2-2	TRBV19	.	.	CASSDRGRADTGELFF	TGTGCCAGTAGTGACCGGGGGCGTGCGGACACCGGGGAGCTGTTTTTT
TRBJ1-1	TRBV11-2	.	once	CASSLTRVQTEAFF	TGTGCCAGCAGCCTGACGAGGGTTCAGACTGAAGCTTTCTTT
TRBJ1-2	TRBV16	.	few	CASSQLTENYGYTF	TGTGCCAGCAGCCAGCTCACAGAGAACTATGGCTACACCTTC
TRBJ2-5	TRBV7-9	.	.	CASSLSFSRQETQYF	TGTGCCAGCAGCTTAAGTTTTTCTCGACAAGAGACCCAGTACTTC
TRBJ1-1	TRBV11-2	TRBD1	.	CASSFRGRGTEAFF	TGTGCCAGCAGCTTCAGGGGGCGCGGCACTGAAGCTTTCTTT
TRBJ2-5	TRBV9	.	.	CASSVAAVQETQYF	TGTGCCAGCAGCGTAGCTGCGGTCCAAGAGACCCAGTACTTC
TRBJ2-7	TRBV2	.	.	CASSATNYEQYF	TGTGCCAGCAGTGCCACAAACTACGAGCAGTACTTC
TRBJ1-4	TRBV28	.	few	CASSLSVGGVREKLFF	TGTGCCAGCAGTTTATCCGTCGGGGGAGTTCGGGAAAAACTGTTTTTT
TRBJ2-7	TRBV4-1	TRBD2	.	CASSQEDMERGGYEQYF	TGCGCCAGCAGCCAAGAGGATATGGAGCGGGGGGGGTACGAGCAGTACTTC
TRBJ2-3	TRBV7-3	TRBD2	.	CASSPPGTSGTDTQYF	TGTGCCAGCAGCCCTCCCGGGACTAGCGGCACAGATACGCAGTATTTT
TRBJ1-3	TRBV5-1	.	.	CASSSSWDSGNTIYF	TGCGCCAGCAGCTCGAGTTGGGACTCTGGAAACACCATATATTTT
TRBJ1-1	TRBV3-1/TRBV3-2	.	.	CASSQRIGVWSEAFF	TGTGCCAGCAGCCAAAGGATAGGGGTATGGTCTGAAGCTTTCTTT
TRBJ1-5	TRBV19	.	.	CASSGINQPQHF	TGTGCCAGTAGTGGAATAAATCAGCCCCAGCATTTT
TRBJ1-3	TRBV7-9	TRBD1	.	CASSSFGTGGNTIYF	TGTGCCAGCAGCTCCTTCGGGACAGGGGGAAACACCATATATTTT
TRBJ1-5	TRBV30	.	.	CAWSPGAGNQPQHF	TGTGCCTGGAGTCCCGGGGCCGGCAATCAGCCCCAGCATTTT
TRBJ2-7	TRBV10-3	.	.	CAISRASDTYEQYF	TGTGCCATCAGTAGGGCTAGCGACACCTACGAGCAGTACTTC
TRBJ1-2	TRBV4-3	.	.	CASSQDFTPLGRYGYTF	TGCGCCAGCAGCCAAGATTTTACCCCCCTTGGTCGGTATGGCTACACCTTC
TRBJ2-1	TRBV5-1	TRBD2	.	CASSSLTSGNNEQFF	TGCGCCAGCAGCTCCCTGACTAGCGGGAACAATGAGCAGTTCTTC
TRBJ1-2	TRBV9	TRBD1	few	CASSSYPGTGAYGYTF	TGTGCCAGCAGCTCCTATCCCGGGACAGGGGCCTATGGCTACACCTTC
TRBJ1-2	TRBV6-5	.	.	CASNSGDGGFYGYTF	TGTGCCAGCAACAGCGGGGACGGAGGGTTCTATGGCTACACCTTC
TRBJ1-1	TRBV7-9	.	.	CASSLKGENTEAFF	TGTGCCAGCAGCTTAAAGGGGGAGAACACTGAAGCTTTCTTT
TRBJ2-5	TRBV11-2	.	.	CASSLDGLANAQYF	TGTGCCAGCAGCTTAGATGGGCTAGCGAATGCCCAGTACTTC
TRBJ1-5	TRBV27	.	.	CASSQQANQPQHF	TGTGCCAGCAGTCAACAGGCGAATCAGCCCCAGCATTTT
TRBJ2-5	TRBV5-1	TRBD1	.	CASSLPGGGETQYF	TGCGCCAGCAGCTTACCAGGGGGCGGAGAGACCCAGTACTTC
TRBJ1-2	TRBV29-1	.	once	CSVTDTARGYTF	TGCAGCGTTACGGACACAGCCCGGGGCTACACCTTC
TRBJ1-1	TRBV5-6	.	.	CASSLTGTFPNTEAFF	TGTGCCAGCAGCTTAACAGGAACTTTCCCGAACACTGAAGCTTTCTTT
TRBJ1-4	TRBV6-5	TRBD1	.	CASSYSTTGKLFF	TGTGCCAGCAGTTACTCGACGACAGGGAAACTGTTTTTT